This T cell receptor (beta chain) emerged from a study of T cell responses to AZD1222 COVID-19 vaccine. TCRdb's table, derived via immunoSEQ multiplex PCR, lists solely in-frame clones and lacks some. The table includes 100,000 or so clones, 70% to 90% detected once. Sequenced material: peripheral blood, taken on day 0 of AZD1222 vaccination. The clonotype was recovered from an adult in good health.

The CDR3 DNA reads as TGTGCCAGCAGTGCGTTTAATGAAAAACTGTTTTTT. Translating it yields CASSAFNEKLFF. The rearrangement uses TRBV2 and TRBJ1-4, with D hard to call. Germline CDR1 reads SNHLY; CDR2 reads FYNNEI. CDR3 size: 12 residues. Trimming removed 4 bases from V and 4 bases from J, with 4 bases in between. Full variable domain (outside the CDR3, taken from reference TRBV2 and TRBJ1-4): EPEVTQTPSHQVTQMGQEVILRCVPISNHLYFYWYRQILGQKVEFLVSFYNNEISEKSEIFDDQFSVERPDGSNFTLKIRSTKLEDSAMYFCASSAFNEKLFFGSGTQLSVL.